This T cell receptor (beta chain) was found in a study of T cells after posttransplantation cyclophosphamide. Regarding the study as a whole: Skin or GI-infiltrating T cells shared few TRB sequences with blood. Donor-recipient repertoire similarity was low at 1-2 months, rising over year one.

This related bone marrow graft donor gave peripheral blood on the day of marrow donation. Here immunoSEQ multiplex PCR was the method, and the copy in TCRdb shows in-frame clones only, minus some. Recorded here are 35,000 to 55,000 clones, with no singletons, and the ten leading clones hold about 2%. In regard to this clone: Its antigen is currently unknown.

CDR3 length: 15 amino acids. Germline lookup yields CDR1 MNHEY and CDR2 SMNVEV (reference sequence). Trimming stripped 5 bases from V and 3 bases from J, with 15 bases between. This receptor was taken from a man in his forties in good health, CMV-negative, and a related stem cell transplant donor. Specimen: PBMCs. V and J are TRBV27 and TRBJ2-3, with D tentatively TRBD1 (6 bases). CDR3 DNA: TGTGCCAGCAGTACCGAGGGGCAGGGGACAGATACGCAGTATTTT. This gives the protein CASSTEGQGTDTQYF.